This is a list of T cell receptor beta chains from one sample in a study of CD8+CD57+ T cells in acquired aplastic anemia. TCRdb independently ran MiXCR on the reads; one entry per CDR3 protein. The sample has 110,000 or so distinct CDR3 sequences, approximately 49% seen once; the top ten hold 25% to 35%. What was sequenced was sorted CD4+, CD8+, or CD8+CD57+ T cells (not recorded which) from PBMCs. The receptors shown here come from a human donor in good health, serving as a control. Each CDR3 is given with its conserved first and last residue. The D gene is left open where the match is weak. Some rows have no size entry. The others give once, few or many, or a class for an expanded clone.

TRBV15	once	TRBJ2-7	TRBD2	TGTGCTACCCTAGCGGGGGATTACTACGAGCAGTACTTC	CATLAGDYYEQYF
TRBV15	once	TRBJ1-4	-	TGTGCCACCAGCGTTGAGGGCCGAGGGAGTGAAAAACTGTTTTTT	CATSVEGRGSEKLFF
TRBV7-9	once	TRBJ2-7	-	TGTGCCAGCATCCCCGGTGGGCAGGGGTACGAGCAGTACTTC	CASIPGGQGYEQYF
TRBV27	many	TRBJ2-7	-	TGTGCCAGCAGTCTAACAGGGAATGGCTACGAGCAGTACTTC	CASSLTGNGYEQYF
TRBV20-1	-	TRBJ2-7	TRBD1	TGCAGTGCTACCAAACCGGGACAGGATATTGACGAGCAGTACTTC	CSATKPGQDIDEQYF
TRBV29-1	once	TRBJ2-7	-	TGCAGCGTTGAAGATGCCAGGGGGGAAGGTCGGTACGAGCAGTACTTC	CSVEDARGEGRYEQYF
TRBV19	-	TRBJ2-7	-	TGTGCCAGTAGTATCGATCGTCAAAGCTCCTACGAGCAGTACTTC	CASSIDRQSSYEQYF
TRBV25-1	-	TRBJ2-2	-	TGTGCCAGCAGTGGCAGGGCCGGGAACACCGGGGAGCTGTTTTTT	CASSGRAGNTGELFF
TRBV25-1	-	TRBJ1-1	-	TGTGCCAGCAGTAACTTCTACCGGGACACAACTGAAGCTTTCTTT	CASSNFYRDTTEAFF
TRBV10-3	-	TRBJ2-7	TRBD1	TGTGCCACCAGTGGGGGACAGGGTTACTACGAGCAGTACTTC	CATSGGQGYYEQYF
TRBV9	many	TRBJ1-3	-	TGTGCCAGCAGCGTAGCCTCCCGTGCCCACACCATATATTTT	CASSVASRAHTIYF
TRBV25-1	-	TRBJ2-7	-	TGTGCCAGCAGTGCTGGGGCCGGGACACTCTACGAGCAGTACTTC	CASSAGAGTLYEQYF
TRBV14	-	TRBJ2-7	TRBD2	TGTGCCAGCAGCCAACGTCTAGCGGGGGTGAGCTCCTACGAGCAGTACTTC	CASSQRLAGVSSYEQYF
TRBV29-1	-	TRBJ1-2	TRBD1	TGCAGCGTCGCCGGGACAGGGTTAGCTAACTATGGCTACACCTTC	CSVAGTGLANYGYTF
TRBV29-1	-	TRBJ2-1	-	TGCAGCGCTGAGGTACAGGGTAAGAATGAGCAGTTCTTC	CSAEVQGKNEQFF
TRBV6-1	few	TRBJ2-1	-	TGTGCCAGCACCTTACTTTTCAATGAGCAGTTCTTC	CASTLLFNEQFF
TRBV13	once	TRBJ2-3	TRBD2	TGTGCCAGCAGGGGGACTAGCGGGGGGGCCACAGATACGCAGTATTTT	CASRGTSGGATDTQYF
TRBV5-5	many	TRBJ2-1	-	TGTGCCAGCAGCCCGTTCCTTCGTGATAGCTCCTACAATGAGCAGTTCTTC	CASSPFLRDSSYNEQFF
TRBV5-1	-	TRBJ2-5	-	TGCGCCAGCAGCTTGGCTCGCGGGGACCAGTACTTC	CASSLARGDQYF
TRBV12-3/TRBV12-4	-	TRBJ2-7	-	TGTGCCAGCAGTTTACCATTCCGGGACTCTAACCCCTACGAGCAGTACTTC	CASSLPFRDSNPYEQYF
TRBV12-5	many	TRBJ1-2	-	TGTGCTAGTGGTTCGGACAGTTTCTATGGCTACACCTTC	CASGSDSFYGYTF
TRBV5-6	many	TRBJ2-3	TRBD1	TGTGCCAGCAGGGGACAGGGTTCCGCTCCAGATACGCAGTATTTT	CASRGQGSAPDTQYF
TRBV20-1	-	TRBJ2-2	TRBD2	TGCAGTGCCAGCAGTTTAGTCCTAGCGGATACTACCGGGGAGCTGTTTTTT	CSASSLVLADTTGELFF
TRBV15	-	TRBJ1-1	-	TGTGCCACCAGCAGAGATATAACAGGGTTGTCGTTCTTT	CATSRDITGLSFF
TRBV5-1	many	TRBJ2-7	TRBD1	TGCGCCAGCAGCGCCCGCGGGACAGGGGGGTGCGAGCAGTACTTC	CASSARGTGGCEQYF
TRBV29-1	-	TRBJ2-7	-	TGCAGCGTTGAGGAAGAGGGATCCTACGAGCAGTACTTC	CSVEEEGSYEQYF
TRBV6-2/TRBV6-3	-	TRBJ1-2	TRBD1	TGTGCCAGCAAGGATTCGGGACAGGGAGTCTATGGCTACACCTTC	CASKDSGQGVYGYTF
TRBV29-1	many	TRBJ2-7	-	TGCAGCGCGGTAACAGACAGCGACTACGAGCAGTACTTC	CSAVTDSDYEQYF
TRBV7-3	many	TRBJ1-2	-	TGTGCCAGCAGCCCGTACCCCGGACAGAACTATGGCTACACCTTC	CASSPYPGQNYGYTF
TRBV19	many	TRBJ2-7	-	TGTGCCAGTAGTATTCGGAGCGAAGTGGAGCAGTACTTC	CASSIRSEVEQYF
TRBV12-3/TRBV12-4	-	TRBJ1-1	-	TGTGCCAGCAGCCTGACAGCGCACACTGAAGCTTGCTTT	CASSLTAHTEACF
TRBV11-1	many	TRBJ1-1	-	TGTGCCAGCAGCTTAGCCTGGAACACTGAAGCTTTCTTT	CASSLAWNTEAFF